One sample yielded the 31 T cell receptor beta chains listed below, sequenced in a study of T cell repertoires in cytomegalovirus infection. Each CDR3 protein is one row after TCRdb ran MiXCR on the reads. This table holds a few hundred thousand distinct CDR3 sequences, less than 20% found once. Specimen: PBMCs. All receptors derive from a human donor in good health (CMV status not recorded). Some clones in this sample may be carry-over from other donors' samples.

V usage is TRBV7-6 and J usage is TRBJ2-5; the D gene is possibly TRBD2 (5 bases). Germline V gene data show CDR1 as SGHVS and CDR2 as FNYEAQ. V was clipped by 5 bases and J by 3 bases, with 16 bases between them. The CDR3 is 15 residues long. CDR3 coding DNA: TGTGCCAGCAGCCTTCCCCATACGCGGGAAGAGACCCAGTACTTC. Protein product: CASSLPHTREETQYF.

The V gene is TRBV7-9, the J gene TRBJ2-7, with TRBD2 as a possible D gene (7 bases). The V and J ends lost 4 bases and 3 bases respectively, with 13 bases between them. This CDR3 spans 14 amino acids. Germline CDR1 is SEHNR and CDR2 is FQNEAQ (reference sequence). The CDR3 DNA reads TGTGCCAGCAGCTCCCGGGGGGCCTACTACGAGCAGTACTTC. Translating gives CASSSRGAYYEQYF.

Many counts were recorded for this clonotype. The chain joins TRBV20-1 to TRBJ2-1; D is perhaps TRBD1 (5 bases). The CDR3 has 15 amino acids. V lost 3 bases and J 5 bases, leaving 17 bases between the germline ends. The V gene's germline CDR1 is DFQATT and CDR2 SNEGSKA (reference sequence). The CDR3 is CSARKRGSVDNEQFF. CDR3 nucleotides: TGCAGTGCTAGGAAAAGGGGTTCAGTGGACAATGAGCAGTTCTTC.

This clonotype was recorded many times. The V and J genes are TRBV7-2 and TRBJ2-1, with 8 bases that match TRBD2. The CDR3 totals 18 residues. Germline lookup yields CDR1 SGHTA and CDR2 FQGNSA. Trimming removed 1 base from V and 6 bases from J; junction bases left unmatched: 14. The CDR3 reads CASSLVASTGLVGNEQFF. The CDR3 coding sequence is TGTGCCAGCAGCTTAGTAGCATCGACGGGACTAGTTGGCAATGAGCAGTTCTTC.

The genes are TRBV12-3 or TRBV12-4 and TRBJ1-4; 7 bases map to TRBD1. The V gene end was trimmed by 5 bases and the J gene end by 5 bases; junction bases not matched to a gene: 11. The CDR3 is 16 residues long. This chain's CDR3 is CASSLTRGPPNEKLFF. Written as DNA, the CDR3 is TGTGCCAGCAGTCTTACTAGGGGGCCCCCGAATGAAAAACTGTTTTTT.

The CDR3 region is CASSLADRGGSPLHF. The DNA for the CDR3 is TGTGCCAGCAGCTTAGCTGACAGGGGAGGATCACCCCTCCACTTT. V gene TRBV7-4 combines with J gene TRBJ1-6, with 8 bases lining up with TRBD1. V was clipped by 0 bases and J by 10 bases; unmatched bases: 5. The germline gives CDR1 SGHVT, CDR2 SQSDAQ. The CDR3 is 15 residues long. The whole variable domain, remainder taken from reference TRBV7-4 and TRBJ1-6, is GAGVSQSPRYKVAKRGRDVALRCDSISGHVTLYWYRQTLGQGSEVLTYSQSDAQRDKSGRPSGRFSAERPERSVSTLKIQRTEQGDSAVYLCASSLADRGGSPLHFGNGTRLTVT.

This rearrangement joins TRBV7-2 to TRBJ2-5; TRBD1 or TRBD2 may be the D gene (5 bases each). V lost 4 bases, J lost 7 bases, and 13 bases lay in between. The CDR3 has 13 residues. Germline assignment: CDR1 SGHTA and CDR2 FQGNSA. CDR3 amino acids: CASSSPSQGTQYF. The CDR3 DNA reads TGTGCCAGCAGCTCACCTAGCCAGGGGACCCAGTACTTC.

The V call is TRBV5-6, the J call TRBJ2-7, with 7 nucleotides matching TRBD2. The V gene's germline CDR1 is SGHDT and CDR2 YYEEEE. J lost 0 bases, V lost 3 bases, and 6 bases had no gene match. The CDR3 consists of 15 residues. DNA for the CDR3: TGTGCCAGCAGCTCCCGGGCTAGCGGCTCCTACGAGCAGTACTTC. Translated: CASSSRASGSYEQYF.

This clonotype was picked up one time. This chain joins TRBV10-3 and TRBJ2-7, with a tentative D call TRBD2 (6 bases). This CDR3 contains 14 residues. Germline V gives CDR1 ENHRY, CDR2 SYGVKD. Trimming removed 7 bases at V and 4 bases at J, with 17 bases between. CDR3 residues: CAINRVAGGYEQYF. Here the CDR3 DNA reads TGTGCCATCAATCGTGTCGCCGGGGGATACGAGCAGTACTTC.

This sequence joins TRBV5-1 and TRBJ1-2; maybe TRBD1 (5 bases). Germline V gene data show CDR1 as SGHRS and CDR2 as YFSETQ. The CDR3 has 15 residues. V was clipped by 2 bases and J by 9 bases, with 20 bases between them. For the CDR3, the DNA is TGCGCCAGCAGCTTCTGGCCCAGGGACGAAAGTAGCTACACCTTC. Translated: CASSFWPRDESSYTF.

This chain uses TRBV20-1 with TRBJ1-5, with D unresolved. V gave up 0 bases and J gave up 5 bases, with 14 bases separating them. Germline V lookup: CDR1 DFQATT, CDR2 SNEGSKA (reference sequence). The CDR3 consists of 15 residues. The CDR3 DNA follows: TGCAGTGCTAGAGAATACGGGAAGGGAGATCAGCCCCAGCATTTT. Translating gives CSAREYGKGDQPQHF.

The chain uses TRBV14 and TRBJ2-1; D gene uncertain. The V end lost 2 bases, the J end lost 2 bases, and 19 bases lay between the germline ends. Germline V gene data show CDR1 as SGHDN and CDR2 as FVKESK. This CDR3 is 18 amino acids long. CDR3 protein: CASSQYPPVPGPYNEQFF. CDR3 DNA sequence: TGTGCCAGCAGCCAATACCCTCCAGTTCCGGGTCCCTACAATGAGCAGTTCTTC.

This clonotype was picked up many times. The V call is TRBV7-8, the J call TRBJ2-1; 7 positions match TRBD2. Germline V lookup: CDR1 SGHVS, CDR2 FQNEAQ. The CDR3 extends over 16 amino acids. V lost 5 bases and J lost 1; bases outside the gene matches: 8. CDR3 bases: TGTGCCAGCAGCGCCCTGGCTAGCGGATCCTACAATGAGCAGTTCTTC. It is translated as CASSALASGSYNEQFF. Complete variable domain (other parts from reference TRBV7-8 and TRBJ2-1): GAGVSQSPRYKVAKRGQDVALRCDPISGHVSLFWYQQALGQGPEFLTYFQNEAQLDKSGLPSDRFFAERPEGSVSTLKIQRTQQEDSAVYLCASSALASGSYNEQFFGPGTRLTVL.

The chain has TRBV12-5 and TRBJ2-7; no clear D gene. Germline V gene sequence: CDR1 LGHNT, CDR2 FRNRAP. Trimming removed 6 bases at V and 2 bases at J, with 20 bases between. The CDR3 length is 16 residues. CDR3 sequence: CASGRYPEALPYEQYF. The DNA of the CDR3 is TGTGCTAGTGGCCGCTACCCCGAGGCCCTACCCTACGAGCAGTACTTC. The full variable domain, its missing parts supplied by reference TRBV12-5 and TRBJ2-7, is DARVTQTPRHKVTEMGQEVTMRCQPILGHNTVFWYRQTMMQGLELLAYFRNRAPLDDSGMPKDRFSAEMPDATLATLKIQPSEPRDSAVYFCASGRYPEALPYEQYFGPGTRLTVT.

This clonotype was detected only a few times. The chain uses TRBV20-1 and TRBJ2-4; 7 bases match TRBD2. The V gene's germline CDR1 is DFQATT and CDR2 SNEGSKA (reference sequence). V trimming: 5 bases; J trimming: 0 bases; junction bases outside the gene matches: 7. The CDR3 sequence is 15 residues long. CDR3 sequence: CSAWSGVKAKNIQYF. The DNA of the CDR3 is TGCAGTGCTTGGAGCGGGGTCAAAGCCAAAAACATTCAGTACTTC.

This clonotype was detected only a few times. V usage is TRBV27 and J usage is TRBJ1-2, with D perhaps TRBD1 (6 bases). This CDR3 has 19 amino acids. Between the trimmed V and J ends, which lost 2 bases and 8 bases, there was a span of 30 bases. Germline assignment: CDR1 MNHEY and CDR2 SMNVEV (reference sequence). In DNA, the CDR3 is TGTGCCAGCAGTTTACAGGGACATTATTCGACGTATAAAACTCGGGGCTACACCTTC. This translates into CASSLQGHYSTYKTRGYTF.

The chain uses TRBV27 and TRBJ1-2, with D tentatively TRBD1 (5 bases). Trimming left V 6 bases short and J 5 bases short, with 10 bases between. Germline V gene data show CDR1 as MNHEY and CDR2 as SMNVEV (reference sequence). The CDR3 has 12 amino acids. Here the CDR3 reads CASSGGKYGYTF. For the CDR3, the DNA is TGTGCCAGCAGCGGGGGAAAATATGGCTACACCTTC.

This clonotype has a handful of counts. This sequence joins TRBV14 and TRBJ1-1; TRBD1 agrees at 7 bases. The V gene end was trimmed by 0 bases and the J gene end by 4 bases; junction bases not matched to a gene: 2. The CDR3 loop spans 14 amino acids. CDR1 is SGHDN and CDR2 is FVKESK in the germline V gene. CDR3 DNA: TGTGCCAGCAGCCAAGATCCAGGGGGCACTGAAGCTTTCTTT. This encodes CASSQDPGGTEAFF. The variable domain in full, completed from reference TRBV14 and TRBJ1-1, reads EAGVTQFPSHSVIEKGQTVTLRCDPISGHDNLYWYRRVMGKEIKFLLHFVKESKQDESGMPNNRFLAERTGGTYSTLKVQPAELEDSGVYFCASSQDPGGTEAFFGQGTRLTVV.

The chain recombines TRBV12-3 or TRBV12-4 with TRBJ2-1, with a weak D call TRBD1 (6 bases). The CDR3 is 16 residues long. V shed 6 bases and J shed 0 bases, with 15 bases lying between them. CDR3 DNA sequence: TGTGCCAGCAGCCCCAGGACAGCTCTCTCCTACAATGAGCAGTTCTTC. It codes for CASSPRTALSYNEQFF.

This clonotype has just a few counts. The gene calls are TRBV2 and TRBJ2-3, with 8 bases that match TRBD1. With 11 bases clipped from V and 2 bases from J, the junction kept 9 bases outside the gene matches. This CDR3 has 14 residues. Germline V CDR1 and CDR2: SNHLY, FYNNEI. In nucleotides, the CDR3 is TGTGCCGCAGAGCAGGGACAGGACACAGATACGCAGTATTTT. This encodes CAAEQGQDTDTQYF.

This clonotype was picked up many times. The chain is built from TRBV7-2 and TRBJ1-1; D gene unclear. V shed 0 bases and J shed 5 bases, with 13 bases lying between them. The CDR3 totals 15 residues. The germline gives CDR1 SGHTA, CDR2 FQGNSA. The DNA of the CDR3 is TGTGCCAGCAGCTTAGCGGGCCCCACGGGGACTGAAGCTTTCTTT. Encoded protein: CASSLAGPTGTEAFF.

The chain uses TRBV7-2 and TRBJ1-6; 9 nucleotides agree with TRBD1. The V gene end was trimmed by 5 bases and the J gene end by 7 bases; junction bases not matched to a gene: 6. CDR1 is SGHTA, CDR2 FQGNSA, per germline. CDR3 length equals 15 residues. The CDR3 sequence is CASSAQQGANSPLHF. The CDR3 DNA reads TGTGCCAGCAGCGCTCAACAGGGGGCGAATTCACCCCTCCACTTT.

The chain is built from TRBV19 and TRBJ2-6; D is undetermined. In germline, CDR1 is LNHDA, CDR2 SQIVND (reference sequence). The CDR3 extends over 13 amino acids. The V and J ends lost 6 bases and 4 bases respectively, with 7 bases between them. CDR3 DNA: TGTGCCAGTAGCGAGCACGGGGCCAACGTCCTGACTTTC. It is translated as CASSEHGANVLTF.

This chain connects TRBV12-3 or TRBV12-4 to TRBJ2-1; 7 nucleotides align to TRBD2. Trimming at V came to 5 bases and at J to 7 bases, leaving 8 bases not matched to a gene. The CDR3 spans 14 residues. The CDR3 DNA is TGTGCCAGCAGTCCCTCCGGGACTAATAATGAGCAGTTCTTC. Protein: CASSPSGTNNEQFF.

This clonotype was found a few times. V usage is TRBV19 and J usage is TRBJ2-1; 10 bases map to TRBD2. Trimming cost V 5 bases and J 4 bases; bases outside gene matches: 14. Per the germline V gene, CDR1 is LNHDA and CDR2 is SQIVND (reference sequence). The CDR3 runs 18 residues. CDR3 bases: TGTGCCAGTAGTCCCCAAGGGGCTAGCGGGAGTCGGTACAATGAGCAGTTCTTC. It translates to CASSPQGASGSRYNEQFF.

This clonotype has a count of ten or more. The rearrangement uses TRBV7-2 and TRBJ1-4; possibly TRBD1 for D (5 bases). Trimming shortened V by 5 bases and J by 4 bases, and 8 bases separated the two germline ends. Germline CDR1 and CDR2: SGHTA and FQGNSA. The length of the CDR3 is 13 residues. Here the CDR3 DNA reads TGTGCCAGCAGCGCAGGGCTTAATGAAAAACTGTTTTTT. This encodes CASSAGLNEKLFF.

This sequence joins TRBV10-3 and TRBJ2-3, with D tentatively TRBD2 (5 bases). Per the germline V gene, CDR1 is ENHRY and CDR2 is SYGVKD. The CDR3 has 17 amino acids. V shed 2 bases and J shed 3 bases, with 18 bases lying between them. The CDR3 DNA follows: TGTGCCATCAGTGAGAGGAGAGAGGGAAAACGAACAGATACGCAGTATTTT. It encodes CAISERREGKRTDTQYF.

This clonotype was found a few times. The genes are TRBV7-2 and TRBJ2-7, with 13 bases fitting TRBD2. This CDR3 region has 19 residues. Germline CDR1 is SGHTA and CDR2 is FQGNSA. The V gene end was trimmed by 0 bases and the J gene end by 2 bases; junction bases not matched to a gene: 10. The CDR3 DNA reads TGTGCCAGCAGCTTAGCGTCGGGGGGACTAGCGGGGTATACCTACGAGCAGTACTTC. It encodes CASSLASGGLAGYTYEQYF.

This chain connects TRBV11-2 to TRBJ2-2, with 8 bases lining up with TRBD1. Germline lookup yields CDR1 SGHAT and CDR2 FQNNGV. The junction had 9 bases not matched to a gene; V was cut back by 5 bases and J by 7 bases. The CDR3 consists of 15 residues. The CDR3: CASSRRTGSIGELFF. CDR3 coding DNA: TGTGCCAGCAGCCGACGGACAGGGTCTATCGGGGAGCTGTTTTTT.

This clonotype has a count of ten or more. The V call is TRBV6-1, the J call TRBJ1-4; TRBD1 might be the D (6 bases). The CDR3 sequence is 15 residues long. CDR1 and CDR2 from the germline V gene are MNHNS and SASEGT. V lost 6 bases and J 0 bases, leaving 11 bases between the germline ends. The CDR3 spells CASSRTDPTNEKLFF. The CDR3 DNA sequence: TGTGCCAGCAGCCGGACAGACCCAACTAATGAAAAACTGTTTTTT.

This clonotype turned up a few times. The chain recombines TRBV20-1 with TRBJ1-1, with D unresolved. Trimming took 1 base from V and 1 from J, leaving 10 bases between them. Germline assignment: CDR1 DFQATT and CDR2 SNEGSKA (reference sequence). The CDR3 has 14 amino acids. Here the CDR3 DNA reads TGCAGTGCTAGAGTAGGTCAGTCGAACACTGAAGCTTTCTTT. The encoded protein is CSARVGQSNTEAFF.